This T cell receptor beta chain was identified in a study of blood T cell repertoires in COVID-19. Clones were sequenced by immunoSEQ multiplex PCR, and TCRdb holds only the in-frame ones, with some missing. Among under 200,000 clones listed, around nine tenths were seen once. Trimming removed 4 bases from V and 4 bases from J; junction bases left unmatched: 4. Looked up from germline, CDR1 is LNHDA and CDR2 is SQIVND (reference sequence). The length of the CDR3 is 14 residues. Sequenced input: peripheral blood. This clonotype was sampled from a man between 50 and 59 years old with acute or convalescent COVID-19. The chain couples TRBV19 to TRBJ2-1; 7 bases fit TRBD1. CDR3 sequence (DNA): TGTGCCAGTAGTAGGACAGGAACTTACAATGAGCAGTTCTTC. Protein: CASSRTGTYNEQFF.